The T cell receptor beta chain under discussion was sequenced for a study of blood T cell repertoires in COVID-19. The overall study: Material from acute and convalescent COVID-19 was sourced from the United States, Italy and Spain. T cells, B-cell-depleted T cells, or PBMCs provided the cDNA or gDNA that served as material.

Per the original data handling: Nucleated cell counts were estimated from reference gene primer amplification. The table came from immunoSEQ multiplex PCR; TCRdb's copy has only in-frame clones and leaves some out. V, J and clone size are taken as reported in that table, and D and trimming were inferred from the DNA itself. The table has around 75,000 clones, roughly four fifths seen once; the top ten hold more than 10%. The CDR3 consists of 16 residues. From germline, CDR1 is SGHAT and CDR2 FQNNGV. V was trimmed by 5 bases and J by 6 bases, leaving 20 bases between them. The chain couples TRBV11-2 to TRBJ2-1, with a weak D call TRBD2 (5 bases). The origin of this receptor is a man in his fifties or sixties with COVID-19, enrolled during active disease. Material for sequencing was peripheral blood. This CDR3 is CASSQEVFGRRNEQFF. Here the CDR3 DNA reads TGTGCCAGCAGCCAAGAGGTCTTTGGGAGACGCAATGAGCAGTTCTTC.